This record covers a single T cell receptor beta chain. This entry belongs to a study of blood T cell repertoires in COVID-19. Study-wide background: From T cells, B-cell-depleted T cells, or PBMCs came the material, which was cDNA or gDNA.

As originally analysed: Amplification with reference gene primers provided the estimates of nucleated cell counts. Method: immunoSEQ multiplex PCR; TCRdb's copy keeps in-frame clones and lacks some. V, J and clone size were drawn from that table, and D and trimming were deduced from the DNA. The sample lists over 95,000 clones, 79% occurring once. The clonotype was recovered from a woman of 80 years or more with active or convalescent COVID-19. Sequencing was carried out using peripheral blood.

Here the CDR3 reads CASSLAGPTSEQFF. The CDR3 DNA follows: TGCGCCAGCAGCTTGGCAGGCCCTACGAGCGAGCAGTTCTTC. J is TRBJ2-1 and V is TRBV5-1; D unclear. Germline V lookup: CDR1 SGHRS, CDR2 YFSETQ. This CDR3 contains 14 residues. Trimming took off 0 bases at V and 10 bases at J, with 14 bases between the two ends.